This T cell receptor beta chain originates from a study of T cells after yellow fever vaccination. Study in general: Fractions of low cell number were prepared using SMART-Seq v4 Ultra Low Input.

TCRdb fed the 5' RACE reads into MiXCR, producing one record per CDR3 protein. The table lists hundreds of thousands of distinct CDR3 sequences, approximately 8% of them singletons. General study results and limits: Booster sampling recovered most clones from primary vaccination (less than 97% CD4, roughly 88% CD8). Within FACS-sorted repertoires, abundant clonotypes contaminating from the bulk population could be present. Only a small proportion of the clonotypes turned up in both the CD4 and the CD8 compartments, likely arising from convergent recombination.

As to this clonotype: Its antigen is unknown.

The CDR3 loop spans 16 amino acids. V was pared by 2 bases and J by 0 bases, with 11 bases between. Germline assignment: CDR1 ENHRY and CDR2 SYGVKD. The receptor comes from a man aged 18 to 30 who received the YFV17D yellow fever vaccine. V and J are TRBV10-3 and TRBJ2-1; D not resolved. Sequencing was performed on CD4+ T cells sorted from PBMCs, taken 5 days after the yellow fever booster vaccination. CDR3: CAISERVQSSYNEQFF. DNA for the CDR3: TGTGCCATCAGTGAGCGAGTACAGAGCTCCTACAATGAGCAGTTCTTC.